This T cell receptor beta chain appears in the sequencing data of a study of blood T cell repertoires in COVID-19. Study-wide background: The United States, Italy and Spain supplied acute and convalescent COVID-19 samples. PBMCs, B-cell-depleted T cells, or T cells provided the cDNA or gDNA that made up the material.

The Seattle patients joined while their infection was active and were tracked longitudinally afterward. Generated by immunoSEQ multiplex PCR, the TCRdb table keeps only in-frame clones and is missing some. The data contain about 150,000 clones, around nine tenths of them seen just once; the ten biggest clones take up roughly 0.57%. The sample comprised peripheral blood. The clonotype was recovered from a man in his fifties or sixties with COVID-19, enrolled during active disease.

This CDR3 reads CASSALQAQETQYF. The CDR3 DNA follows: TGTGCCAGCAGTGCGCTGCAGGCCCAAGAGACCCAGTACTTC. The chain combines TRBV2 with TRBJ2-5, with D hard to call. V lost 4 bases to trimming and J lost 1 base, with 10 bases between them. Germline CDR1 SNHLY, CDR2 FYNNEI. The CDR3 contains 14 residues.